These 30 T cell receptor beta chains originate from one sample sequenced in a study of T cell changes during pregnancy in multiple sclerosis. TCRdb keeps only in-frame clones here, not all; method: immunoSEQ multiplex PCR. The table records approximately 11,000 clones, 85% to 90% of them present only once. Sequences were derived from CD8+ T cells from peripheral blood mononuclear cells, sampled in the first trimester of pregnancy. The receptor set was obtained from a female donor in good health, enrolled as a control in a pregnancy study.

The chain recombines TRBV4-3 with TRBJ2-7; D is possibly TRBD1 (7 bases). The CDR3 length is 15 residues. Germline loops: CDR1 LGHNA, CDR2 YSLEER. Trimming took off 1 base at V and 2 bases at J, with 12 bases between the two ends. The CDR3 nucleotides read TGCGCCAGCAGCCAAGGCGGCAGGGGGGCCTACGAGCAGTACTTC. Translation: CASSQGGRGAYEQYF.

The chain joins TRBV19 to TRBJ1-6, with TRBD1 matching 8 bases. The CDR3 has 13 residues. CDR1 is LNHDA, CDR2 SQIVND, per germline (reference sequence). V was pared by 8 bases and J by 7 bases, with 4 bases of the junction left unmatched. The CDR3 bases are TGTGCCAGTGGGGACAGGCTCAATTCACCCCTCCACTTT. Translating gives CASGDRLNSPLHF. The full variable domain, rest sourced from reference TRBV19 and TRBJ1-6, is DGGITQSPKYLFRKEGQNVTLSCEQNLNHDAMYWYRQDPGQGLRLIYYSQIVNDFQKGDIAEGYSVSREKKESFPLTVTSAQKNPTAFYLCASGDRLNSPLHFGNGTRLTVT.

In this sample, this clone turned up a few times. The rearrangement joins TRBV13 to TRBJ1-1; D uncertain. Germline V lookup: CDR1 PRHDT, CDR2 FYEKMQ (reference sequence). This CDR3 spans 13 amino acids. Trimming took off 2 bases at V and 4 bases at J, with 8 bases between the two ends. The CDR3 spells CASSLRLSTEAFF. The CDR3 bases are TGTGCCAGCAGCTTAAGACTTAGCACTGAAGCTTTCTTT.

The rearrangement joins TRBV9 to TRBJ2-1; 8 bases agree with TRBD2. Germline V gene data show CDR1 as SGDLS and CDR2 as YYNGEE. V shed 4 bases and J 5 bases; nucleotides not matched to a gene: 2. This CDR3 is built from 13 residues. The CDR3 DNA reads TGTGCCAGCAGCTCCGGGGGGGACAATGAGCAGTTCTTC. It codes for CASSSGGDNEQFF.

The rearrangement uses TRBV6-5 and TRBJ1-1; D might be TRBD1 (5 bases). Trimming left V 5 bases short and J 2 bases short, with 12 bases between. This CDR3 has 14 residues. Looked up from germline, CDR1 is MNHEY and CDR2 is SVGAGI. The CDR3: CASSVRGGNTEAFF. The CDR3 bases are TGTGCCAGCAGTGTGAGGGGAGGTAACACTGAAGCTTTCTTT.

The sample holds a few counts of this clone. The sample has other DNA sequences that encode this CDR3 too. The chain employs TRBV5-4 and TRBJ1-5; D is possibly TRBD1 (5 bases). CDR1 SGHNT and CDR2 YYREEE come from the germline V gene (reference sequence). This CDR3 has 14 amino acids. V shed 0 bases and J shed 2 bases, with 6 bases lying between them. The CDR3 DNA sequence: TGTGCCAGCAGCTTGGCGGGGGGCAATCAGCCCCAGCATTTT. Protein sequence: CASSLAGGNQPQHF.

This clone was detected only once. CDR3 coding DNA: TGTGCCAGCAGCAGGGGGCTTAGCAATCAGCCCCAGCATTTT. Amino acid sequence: CASSRGLSNQPQHF. The chain recombines TRBV25-1 with TRBJ1-5, with 8 bases identical to TRBD1. CDR3 length: 14 residues. With 6 bases clipped from V and 0 bases from J, the junction kept 1 base outside the gene matches. The V gene's germline CDR1 is MGHDK and CDR2 SYGVNS.

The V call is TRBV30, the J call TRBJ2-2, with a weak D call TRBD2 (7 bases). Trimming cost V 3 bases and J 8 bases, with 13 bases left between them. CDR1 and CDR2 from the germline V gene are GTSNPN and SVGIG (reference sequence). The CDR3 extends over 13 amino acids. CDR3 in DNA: TGTGCCTGGAGGGGAGGGGGACTAGGGGAGCTGTTTTTT. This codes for CAWRGGGLGELFF.

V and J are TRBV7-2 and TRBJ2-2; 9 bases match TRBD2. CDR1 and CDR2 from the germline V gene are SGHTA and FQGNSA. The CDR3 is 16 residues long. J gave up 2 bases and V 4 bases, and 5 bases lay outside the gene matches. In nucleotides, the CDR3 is TGTGCCAGCAGCTCGGCGGGGGGGCAAAACACCGGGGAGCTGTTTTTT. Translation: CASSSAGGQNTGELFF.

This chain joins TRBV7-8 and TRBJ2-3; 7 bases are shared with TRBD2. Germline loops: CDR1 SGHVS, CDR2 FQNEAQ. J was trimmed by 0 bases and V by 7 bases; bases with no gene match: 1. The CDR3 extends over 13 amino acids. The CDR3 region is CASTRGSTDTQYF. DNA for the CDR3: TGTGCCAGCACGCGGGGGAGCACAGATACGCAGTATTTT. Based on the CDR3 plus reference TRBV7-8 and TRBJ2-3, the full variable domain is GAGVSQSPRYKVAKRGQDVALRCDPISGHVSLFWYQQALGQGPEFLTYFQNEAQLDKSGLPSDRFFAERPEGSVSTLKIQRTQQEDSAVYLCASTRGSTDTQYFGPGTRLTVL.

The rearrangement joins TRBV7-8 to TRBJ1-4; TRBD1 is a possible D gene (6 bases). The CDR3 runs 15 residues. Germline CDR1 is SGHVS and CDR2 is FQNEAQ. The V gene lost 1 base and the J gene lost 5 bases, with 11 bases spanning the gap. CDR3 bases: TGTGCCAGCAGCTTAGATGACAGGACAAATGAAAAACTGTTTTTT. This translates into CASSLDDRTNEKLFF.

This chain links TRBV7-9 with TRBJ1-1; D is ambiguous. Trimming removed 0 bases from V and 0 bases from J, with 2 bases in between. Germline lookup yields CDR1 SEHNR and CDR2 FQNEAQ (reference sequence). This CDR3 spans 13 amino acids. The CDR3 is CASSLALNTEAFF. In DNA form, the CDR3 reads TGTGCCAGCAGCTTAGCCTTGAACACTGAAGCTTTCTTT.

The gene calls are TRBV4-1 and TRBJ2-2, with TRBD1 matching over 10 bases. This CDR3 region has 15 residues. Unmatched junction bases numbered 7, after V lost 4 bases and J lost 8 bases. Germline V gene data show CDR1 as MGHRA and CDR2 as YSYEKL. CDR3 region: CASSLPGQGPGELFF. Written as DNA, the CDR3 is TGCGCCAGCAGCCTCCCGGGACAGGGGCCGGGGGAGCTGTTTTTT.

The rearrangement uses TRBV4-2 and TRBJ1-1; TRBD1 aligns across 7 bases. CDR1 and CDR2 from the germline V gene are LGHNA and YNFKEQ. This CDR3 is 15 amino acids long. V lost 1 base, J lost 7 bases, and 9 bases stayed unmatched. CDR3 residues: CASSQGHGQADEAFF. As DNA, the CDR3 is TGTGCCAGCAGCCAAGGCCACGGACAGGCTGATGAAGCTTTCTTT.

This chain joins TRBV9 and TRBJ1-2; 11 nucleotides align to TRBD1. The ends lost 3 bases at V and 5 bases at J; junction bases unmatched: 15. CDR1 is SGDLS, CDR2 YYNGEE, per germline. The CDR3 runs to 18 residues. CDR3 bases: TGTGCCAGCAGCGCCATACCGGGACAGGGGGTAATTGAGTATGGCTACACCTTC. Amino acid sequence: CASSAIPGQGVIEYGYTF. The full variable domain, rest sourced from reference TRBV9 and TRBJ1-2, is DSGVTQTPKHLITATGQRVTLRCSPRSGDLSVYWYQQSLDQGLQFLIQYYNGEERAKGNILERFSAQQFPDLHSELNLSSLELGDSALYFCASSAIPGQGVIEYGYTFGSGTRLTVV.

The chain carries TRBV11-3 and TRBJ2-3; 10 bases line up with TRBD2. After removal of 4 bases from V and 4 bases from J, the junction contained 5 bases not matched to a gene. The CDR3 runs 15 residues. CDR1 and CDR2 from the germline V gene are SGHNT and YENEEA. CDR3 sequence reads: CASSSQRGGSDTQYF. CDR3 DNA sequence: TGTGCCAGCAGCTCCCAGCGGGGGGGTTCAGATACGCAGTATTTT.

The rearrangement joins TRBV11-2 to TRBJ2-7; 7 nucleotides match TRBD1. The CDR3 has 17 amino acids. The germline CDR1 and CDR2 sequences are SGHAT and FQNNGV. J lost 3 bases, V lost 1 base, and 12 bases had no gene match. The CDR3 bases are TGTGCCAGCAGCTTAGTGCACGGGCCAGGGGGAGACTACGAGCAGTACTTC. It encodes CASSLVHGPGGDYEQYF.

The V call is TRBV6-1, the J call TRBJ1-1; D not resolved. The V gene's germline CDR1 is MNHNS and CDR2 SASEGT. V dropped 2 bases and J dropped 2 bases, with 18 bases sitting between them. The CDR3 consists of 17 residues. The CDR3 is CASSESPRVRGNTEAFF. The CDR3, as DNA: TGTGCCAGCAGTGAATCTCCGAGGGTCCGGGGTAACACTGAAGCTTTCTTT.

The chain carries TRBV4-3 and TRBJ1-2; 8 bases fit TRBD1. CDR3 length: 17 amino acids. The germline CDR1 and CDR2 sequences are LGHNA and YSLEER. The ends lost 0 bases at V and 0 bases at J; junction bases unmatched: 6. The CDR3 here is CASSQDPMGQANYGYTF. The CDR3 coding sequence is TGCGCCAGCAGCCAAGATCCCATGGGACAGGCTAACTATGGCTACACCTTC.

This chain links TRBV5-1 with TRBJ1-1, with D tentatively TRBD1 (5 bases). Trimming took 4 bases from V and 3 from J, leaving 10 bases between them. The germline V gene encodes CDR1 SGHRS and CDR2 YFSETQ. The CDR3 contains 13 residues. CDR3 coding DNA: TGCGCCAGCAGCCCCCGGGGGGACACTGAAGCTTTCTTT. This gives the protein CASSPRGDTEAFF.

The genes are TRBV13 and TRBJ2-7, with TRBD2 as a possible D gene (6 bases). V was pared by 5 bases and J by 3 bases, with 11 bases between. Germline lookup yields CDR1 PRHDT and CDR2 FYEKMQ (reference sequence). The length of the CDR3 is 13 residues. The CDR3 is CASSQAGGYEQYF. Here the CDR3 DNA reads TGTGCCAGCAGCCAGGCCGGGGGCTACGAGCAGTACTTC.

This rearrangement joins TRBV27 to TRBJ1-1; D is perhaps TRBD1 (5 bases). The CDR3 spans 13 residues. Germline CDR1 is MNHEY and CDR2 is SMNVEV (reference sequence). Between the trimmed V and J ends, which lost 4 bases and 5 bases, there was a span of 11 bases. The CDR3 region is CASSSEGWTEAFF. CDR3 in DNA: TGTGCCAGCAGTTCGGAGGGGTGGACTGAAGCTTTCTTT.

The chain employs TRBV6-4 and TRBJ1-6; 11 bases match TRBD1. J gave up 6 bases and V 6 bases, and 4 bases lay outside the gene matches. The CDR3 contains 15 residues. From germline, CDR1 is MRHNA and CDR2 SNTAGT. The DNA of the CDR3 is TGTGCCAGCAGCTCCGGGACAGGGGGTAATTCACCCCTCCACTTT. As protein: CASSSGTGGNSPLHF.

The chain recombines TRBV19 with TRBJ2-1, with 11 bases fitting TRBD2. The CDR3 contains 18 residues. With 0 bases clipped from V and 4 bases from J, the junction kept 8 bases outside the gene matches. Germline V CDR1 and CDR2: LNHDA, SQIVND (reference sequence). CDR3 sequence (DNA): TGTGCCAGTAGTATAGATCATCTAGCGGGGGGCCCTTACAATGAGCAGTTCTTC. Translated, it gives CASSIDHLAGGPYNEQFF.

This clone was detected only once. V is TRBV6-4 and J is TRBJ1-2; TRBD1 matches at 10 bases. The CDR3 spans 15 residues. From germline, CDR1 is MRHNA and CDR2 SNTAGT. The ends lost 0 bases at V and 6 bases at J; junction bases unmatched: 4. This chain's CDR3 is CASSDSDRGKDGYTF. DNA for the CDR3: TGTGCCAGCAGTGACTCGGACAGGGGGAAAGATGGCTACACCTTC.

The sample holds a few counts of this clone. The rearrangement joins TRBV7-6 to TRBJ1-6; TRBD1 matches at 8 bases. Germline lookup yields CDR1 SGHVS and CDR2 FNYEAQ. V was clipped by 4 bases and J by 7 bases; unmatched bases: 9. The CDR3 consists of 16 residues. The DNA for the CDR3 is TGTGCCAGCAGCTCCCGGACAGGGATAATGAATTCACCCCTCCACTTT. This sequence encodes CASSSRTGIMNSPLHF.

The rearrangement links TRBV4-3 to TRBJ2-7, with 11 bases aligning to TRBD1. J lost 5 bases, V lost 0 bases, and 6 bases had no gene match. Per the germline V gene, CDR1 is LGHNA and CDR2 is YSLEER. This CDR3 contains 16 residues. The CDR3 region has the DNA TGCGCCAGCAGCCAAGAAGACCGGGACAGGGGGGACGAGCAGTACTTC. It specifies CASSQEDRDRGDEQYF.

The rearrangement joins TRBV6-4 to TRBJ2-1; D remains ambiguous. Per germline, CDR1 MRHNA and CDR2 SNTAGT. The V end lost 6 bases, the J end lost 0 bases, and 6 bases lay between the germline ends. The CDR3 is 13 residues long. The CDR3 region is CASSMSSYNEQFF. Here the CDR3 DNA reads TGTGCCAGCAGCATGAGCTCCTACAATGAGCAGTTCTTC.

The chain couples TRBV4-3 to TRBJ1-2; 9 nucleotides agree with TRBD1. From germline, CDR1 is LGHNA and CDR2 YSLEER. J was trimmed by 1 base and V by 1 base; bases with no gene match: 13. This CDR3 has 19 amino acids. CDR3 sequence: CASSQAPGQGTTFNYGYTF. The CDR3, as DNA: TGCGCCAGCAGCCAAGCGCCGGGACAGGGAACCACCTTTAACTATGGCTACACCTTC.

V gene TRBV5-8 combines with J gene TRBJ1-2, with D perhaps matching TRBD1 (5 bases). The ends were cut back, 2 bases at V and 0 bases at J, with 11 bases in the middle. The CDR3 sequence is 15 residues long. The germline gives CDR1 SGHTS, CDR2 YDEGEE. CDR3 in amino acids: CASSFLTDPNYGYTF. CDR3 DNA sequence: TGTGCCAGCAGCTTTTTGACAGATCCTAACTATGGCTACACCTTC.